This T cell receptor (beta chain) is from a study of blood T cells in healthy people across ages. Unmatched junction bases numbered 4, after V lost 1 base and J lost 1 base. The CDR3 is made up of 15 amino acids. Primers used in a second PCR of roughly 6 to 11 cycles were a sample-barcoded 5' primer and a J-beta primer mix. Each cDNA molecule carried a tag from a template-switch adaptor that contained 12 random nucleotides. TCRdb ran MiXCR on the 5' RACE reads and lists one entry per CDR3 protein. This table has about 1.4 million distinct CDR3 sequences, 59% appearing once. This sequence joins TRBV12-3 or TRBV12-4 and TRBJ2-7, with 7 bases identical to TRBD1. This clonotype was obtained from a young man in good health. The material sequenced was blood. CDR3 sequence reads: CASSLGTGLSYEQYF. Written as DNA, the CDR3 is TGTGCCAGCAGTTTAGGGACAGGACTTTCCTACGAGCAGTACTTC.